A selection of T cell receptor beta chains follows, all from one sample in a study of blood T cell repertoires in COVID-19. Clones were read by immunoSEQ multiplex PCR, and TCRdb kept only the in-frame ones, dropping some. The profile covers approximately 170,000 clones, with around four fifths appearing a single time and approximately 4% taken by the ten largest. The sequenced sample was PBMCs or T cells enriched from blood (not recorded which). All receptors come from a woman between 45 and 65 years old in a cohort exposed to, infected with or recovered from COVID-19 (not recorded which). CDR3s include the opening cysteine and the closing phenylalanine or tryptophan. D genes are given only for firm matches. Clone size is not always given. Where it is, it says once, few, many or a class for expanded clones.

clone size | CDR3 length | J gene | V gene | D gene | CDR3 DNA | CDR3 protein
. | 17 | TRBJ2-1 | TRBV27 | TRBD2 | TGTGCCAGCAGTTTTAGGTCTAGCGGGAGAGGCAGAAATGAGCAGTTCTTC | CASSFRSSGRGRNEQFF
. | 16 | TRBJ2-1 | TRBV5-4 | TRBD1 | TGTGCCAGCAGCTTGAACAGGGGGGCTGAGGGGGGTGAGCAGTTCTTC | CASSLNRGAEGGEQFF
. | 15 | TRBJ1-2 | TRBV15 | TRBD1 | TGTGCCACCAGCAGGGGACAGGGGGTCGACTATGGCTACACCTTC | CATSRGQGVDYGYTF
. | 15 | TRBJ2-1 | TRBV3-1/TRBV3-2 | TRBD1 | TGTGCCAGCAGCCCCGGGACAGGCCCCCCGAATGAGCAGTTCTTC | CASSPGTGPPNEQFF
. | 15 | TRBJ1-2 | TRBV6-5 | TRBD1 | TGTGCCAGCAGTTCCGACCAGGGGGCTTTTACTGGCTACACCTTC | CASSSDQGAFTGYTF
. | 14 | TRBJ2-1 | TRBV11-2 | . | TGTGCCAGCAGCCTTTCGCTTCAGGGCGATGAGCAGTTCTTC | CASSLSLQGDEQFF
. | 13 | TRBJ2-7 | TRBV19 | TRBD1 | TGTGCCAGTAGTGAGGGACAGGGCTACGAGCAGTACTTC | CASSEGQGYEQYF
. | 14 | TRBJ2-4 | TRBV19 | TRBD1 | TGTGCCAGTAGTCTTGTGGGACAGAAAAACATTCAGTACTTC | CASSLVGQKNIQYF
once | 14 | TRBJ2-7 | TRBV28 | . | TGTGCCAGCAGTTTAACGGTTACGGGTTACGAGCAGTACTTC | CASSLTVTGYEQYF
. | 17 | TRBJ2-1 | TRBV2 | TRBD2 | TGTGCCAGCAGTGGTGGACTAGCGGGAGCTTCTGAGAATGAGCAGTTCTTC | CASSGGLAGASENEQFF